These 10 T cell receptor beta chains originate from one sample sequenced in a study of STAT3 mutations in large granular lymphocyte leukemia. Whole-study results and caveats: In T-cell large granular lymphocyte leukemia, about half of patients showed multiple immunodominant subclonotypes.

Some clones are missing from TCRdb's copy, which holds only in-frame ones; the method was immunoSEQ multiplex PCR. The repertoire includes 13,000 or so clones, 80% to 90% of them detected once, and 12% sits in the top ten. These TCRs are of unknown antigen specificity. Source material: PBMCs. All receptors derive from a human donor with T large granular lymphocyte leukemia. Some clones in this sample may be carry-over from other donors' samples.

The rearrangement uses TRBV27 and TRBJ1-1, with D possibly matching TRBD1 (5 bases). Trimming removed 3 bases at V and 0 bases at J, with 8 bases between. CDR1 is MNHEY and CDR2 is SMNVEV in the germline V gene (reference sequence). The CDR3 sequence is 14 residues long. The CDR3 sequence is CASSFRGLNTEAFF. The DNA of the CDR3 is TGTGCCAGCAGTTTTCGGGGCCTGAACACTGAAGCTTTCTTT.

The rearrangement links TRBV7-6 to TRBJ2-3; 7 nucleotides line up with TRBD2. Trimming at V came to 5 bases and at J to 5 bases, leaving 10 bases not matched to a gene. The CDR3 is 15 amino acids. In germline, CDR1 is SGHVS, CDR2 FNYEAQ. For the CDR3, the DNA is TGTGCCAGCAGCCAAGTGGAGGTAGCGGGAGATACGCAGTATTTT. Protein: CASSQVEVAGDTQYF.

The V and J genes are TRBV5-1 and TRBJ1-2; D remains unclear. This CDR3 is 14 amino acids long. The germline CDR1 and CDR2 sequences are SGHRS and YFSETQ. V lost 4 bases to trimming and J lost 1 base, with 11 bases between them. The CDR3 reads CASSAYSYNYGYTF. CDR3 nucleotides: TGCGCCAGCAGCGCGTACAGCTATAACTATGGCTACACCTTC.

The chain links TRBV5-4 to TRBJ1-6, with TRBD1 matching 8 bases. With 4 bases clipped from V and 6 bases from J, the junction kept 6 bases outside the gene matches. Germline V gives CDR1 SGHNT, CDR2 YYREEE (reference sequence). The CDR3 covers 15 residues. CDR3 coding DNA: TGTGCCAGCAGCATCGACAGGGGTTCTAATTCACCCCTCCACTTT. Translated, it gives CASSIDRGSNSPLHF.

This rearrangement joins TRBV5-4 to TRBJ2-3; D ambiguous. The germline gives CDR1 SGHNT, CDR2 YYREEE (reference sequence). V was clipped by 7 bases and J by 2 bases, with 5 bases between them. The CDR3 spans 11 residues. DNA for the CDR3: TGTGCCAGCGGCGTCACAGATACGCAGTATTTT. Translating gives CASGVTDTQYF.

V is TRBV4-3 and J is TRBJ1-1; D is perhaps TRBD1 (6 bases). Trimming pared 0 bases from V and 8 bases from J, leaving 10 bases between. Germline CDR1 is LGHNA and CDR2 is YSLEER. CDR3 length: 13 amino acids. CDR3 residues: CASSQDSDSEAFF. The CDR3 nucleotides are TGCGCCAGCAGCCAAGATTCGGACAGCGAAGCTTTCTTT.

This chain joins TRBV27 and TRBJ2-4; 9 bases match TRBD1. The junction had 10 bases not matched to a gene; V was cut back by 4 bases and J by 9 bases. Germline CDR1 reads MNHEY; CDR2 reads SMNVEV (reference sequence). The CDR3 contains 15 residues. CDR3 protein: CASSSWDRDRGIQYF. CDR3 bases: TGTGCCAGCAGTTCCTGGGACAGGGACAGAGGCATTCAGTACTTC.

V usage is TRBV7-9 and J usage is TRBJ1-5; D is unclear. The germline V gene has CDR1 SEHNR and CDR2 FQNEAQ (reference sequence). V was trimmed by 5 bases and J by 4 bases, leaving 18 bases between them. CDR3 length: 16 residues. The CDR3 sequence is CASSPLTGKENQPQHF. CDR3 sequence (DNA): TGTGCCAGCAGCCCTCTTACGGGGAAGGAAAATCAGCCCCAGCATTTT.

The chain combines TRBV5-8 with TRBJ2-7; D uncertain. Trimming stripped 9 bases from V and 7 bases from J, with 23 bases between. The CDR3 is 14 amino acids. Looked up from germline, CDR1 is SGHTS and CDR2 is YDEGEE. DNA of the CDR3: TGTGCCACCTCCCTCCAGGTAGCCTTGGGGGAGCAGTACTTC. Its translation is CATSLQVALGEQYF.

The rearrangement joins TRBV7-9 to TRBJ2-1, with D perhaps given as TRBD1 or TRBD2 (5 bases each). Trimming took off 4 bases at V and 10 bases at J, with 11 bases between the two ends. This CDR3 region has 12 residues. From germline, CDR1 is SEHNR and CDR2 FQNEAQ (reference sequence). CDR3 nucleotides: TGTGCCAGCAGCTCCCATTGGGACGAGCAGTTCTTC. It specifies CASSSHWDEQFF.